Each of the 17 T cell receptor beta chains below was sequenced from the same sample in a study of CXCR3-negative and CXCR3-positive naive CD8 T cells. General study points: Naive cells with CXCR3 showed TRB CDR3s that were more hydrophobic than those in CXCR3-negative naive cells.

These TCRs are of unknown antigen specificity. TRB cDNA was prepared as libraries by UMI-labeled 5' RACE. From the 5' RACE reads, TCRdb lists one entry per CDR3 protein and no DNA. The repertoire table contains some 150,000 distinct CDR3 sequences. The sample consisted of naive CXCR3+ CD8+ T cells from blood. As to subset: CD45RO-CCR7+CD27+CD95- naive CD8+ T cells expressing CXCR3 (TNR3+). The receptor set was obtained from a human donor in good health. Some clones in this sample may be carry-over from other donors' samples.

The genes are TRBV15 and TRBJ2-1; TCRdb reports TRBD1, a call that lacks DNA to check it against. Germline V lookup: CDR1 LNHNV, CDR2 YYDKDF (reference sequence). The length of the CDR3 is 14 residues. The CDR3 loop reads CATSRVGQSNEQFF.

CDR3 in amino acids: CASSVGGSGNAEQFF. This chain uses TRBV9 with TRBJ2-1; TCRdb indicates TRBD2, and absent DNA this call remains unverified. From germline, CDR1 is SGDLS and CDR2 YYNGEE. The CDR3 loop spans 15 amino acids.

The V and J genes are TRBV6-5 and TRBJ2-7. In germline, CDR1 is MNHEY, CDR2 SVGAGI. The CDR3 is 11 amino acids. CDR3 sequence reads: CASLEGYEQYF.

This sequence joins TRBV29-1 and TRBJ2-7; there is no DNA to check the TCRdb D call of TRBD1. CDR1 and CDR2 from the germline V gene are SQVTM and ANQGSEA. The CDR3 covers 13 residues. The CDR3 reads CSVEDPGAYEQYF.

The rearrangement uses TRBV5-1 and TRBJ2-2. The length of the CDR3 is 15 residues. CDR1 and CDR2 from the germline V gene are SGHRS and YFSETQ. The chain's CDR3 is CASSSISKTAGELFF.

The chain recombines TRBV30 with TRBJ2-1. The CDR3 spans 14 residues. Germline CDR1 and CDR2: GTSNPN and SVGIG (reference sequence). The CDR3 here is CAWSVDPVWNEHFF.

The V gene is TRBV28, the J gene TRBJ2-7; TCRdb reports TRBD2, a call that lacks DNA to check it against. The CDR3 spans 17 residues. CDR1 and CDR2 (germline): MDHEN, SYDVKM. The CDR3 here is CASSLLSLAGAYYEQYF. Full variable domain (rest looked up from reference TRBV28 and TRBJ2-7): DVKVTQSSRYLVKRTGEKVFLECVQDMDHENMFWYRQDPGLGLRLIYFSYDVKMKEKGDIPEGYSVSREKKERFSLILESASTNQTSMYLCASSLLSLAGAYYEQYFGPGTRLTVT.

This chain links TRBV4-1 with TRBJ2-1; TCRdb names TRBD1, which stays unverified in the absence of DNA. CDR3 size: 16 residues. Germline V lookup: CDR1 MGHRA, CDR2 YSYEKL. The chain's CDR3 is CASSQVLGQGFNEQFF.

The V and J genes are TRBV12-3 or TRBV12-4 and TRBJ2-1; TCRdb returns TRBD1, unconfirmable since there is no DNA. The CDR3 runs to 16 residues. CDR3 protein: CASSSYDRGLIDEQFF.

The V call is TRBV6-2 or TRBV6-3, the J call TRBJ2-2; the D gene TCRdb calls, TRBD2, cannot be checked with no DNA. This CDR3 spans 16 amino acids. Germline V gives CDR1 MNHEY, CDR2 SVGEGT. CDR3 sequence: CASTGGPAANTGELFF.

J is TRBJ2-1 and V is TRBV11-2; TCRdb's assignment of TRBD2 cannot be checked, as there is no DNA. This CDR3 contains 18 residues. Germline V CDR1 and CDR2: SGHAT, FQNNGV. CDR3 sequence: CASSLDGSGGVNYNEQFF. Together with reference TRBV11-2 and TRBJ2-1, the CDR3 gives the full variable domain: EAGVAQSPRYKIIEKRQSVAFWCNPISGHATLYWYQQILGQGPKLLIQFQNNGVVDDSQLPKDRFSAERLKGVDSTLKIQPAKLEDSAVYLCASSLDGSGGVNYNEQFFGPGTRLTVL.

V usage is TRBV25-1 and J usage is TRBJ2-7; checking the TCRdb D call of TRBD1 is not possible without DNA. The CDR3 is made up of 13 amino acids. From germline, CDR1 is MGHDK and CDR2 SYGVNS. This chain's CDR3 is CASTETGFYEQYF.

The genes are TRBV12-3 or TRBV12-4 and TRBJ2-1. This CDR3 is 11 amino acids long. This CDR3 is CALDYYNEQFF.

The chain employs TRBV2 and TRBJ2-7; there is no DNA to check the TCRdb D call of TRBD1. The CDR3 totals 13 residues. CDR1 and CDR2 (germline): SNHLY, FYNNEI. The CDR3 protein is CASRDSFSYEQYF.

This chain joins TRBV28 and TRBJ2-7. CDR3 length equals 13 residues. Per the germline V gene, CDR1 is MDHEN and CDR2 is SYDVKM. CDR3 sequence reads: CASSFQVSYEQYF.

The CDR3 here is CATSRRTGWTANEQFF. J is TRBJ2-1 and V is TRBV15; absent DNA, TCRdb's TRBD1 call cannot be checked. CDR1 is LNHNV and CDR2 is YYDKDF in the germline V gene (reference sequence). The CDR3 covers 16 residues.

V usage is TRBV5-5 and J usage is TRBJ2-1; TCRdb selects TRBD1, and the lack of DNA leaves this call unchecked. CDR1 and CDR2 (germline): SGHKS, YYEKEE (reference sequence). CDR3 length equals 12 residues. This CDR3 is CASSSVGDEQFF.